The 8 T cell receptor beta chains presented below share a single source sample, sequenced in a study of blood T cell repertoires in COVID-19. Profiled with immunoSEQ multiplex PCR; TCRdb holds only in-frame clones, not every one. Here the sample spans about 180,000 clones, around 80% being singletons. Sequenced: peripheral blood. The receptors were gathered from a man in his 70s with active or convalescent COVID-19.

J is TRBJ2-5 and V is TRBV3-1 (or the pseudogene TRBV3-2); 13 bases align to TRBD2. CDR3 length equals 18 residues. Germline CDR1 reads LGHDT; CDR2 reads YNNKEL (reference sequence). V shed 0 bases, J shed 4 bases, and the junction held 8 bases outside the gene matches. The CDR3 region is CASSQDLAGTSGIETQYF. The CDR3 nucleotides are TGTGCCAGCAGCCAAGATCTAGCGGGGACTAGCGGGATAGAGACCCAGTACTTC.

The rearrangement joins TRBV10-3 to TRBJ2-1; TRBD2 matches 11 bases. This CDR3 is built from 14 residues. V was pared by 6 bases and J by 6 bases, with 4 bases of the junction left unmatched. Per the germline V gene, CDR1 is ENHRY and CDR2 is SYGVKD. The CDR3 coding sequence is TGTGCCATCAGCTGGGGACTAGCGGTCAATGAGCAGTTCTTC. Protein sequence: CAISWGLAVNEQFF.

This clone is a singleton in its sample. The chain carries TRBV19 and TRBJ2-3, with D tentatively TRBD2 (5 bases). The CDR3 totals 13 residues. Per germline, CDR1 LNHDA and CDR2 SQIVND (reference sequence). The ends were cut back, 8 bases at V and 2 bases at J, with 11 bases in the middle. CDR3 residues: CASQREITDTQYF. The CDR3 coding sequence is TGTGCCAGTCAAAGGGAGATCACAGATACGCAGTATTTT.

The CDR3 bases are TGTGCCAGCAGCGTGGGGACAGGGGGCCCCTATGGCTACACCTTC. This codes for CASSVGTGGPYGYTF. The V and J genes are TRBV9 and TRBJ1-2, with 12 bases that match TRBD1. The CDR3 runs 15 residues. Trimming removed 2 bases from V and 4 bases from J; junction bases left unmatched: 3. CDR1 and CDR2 (germline): SGDLS, YYNGEE.

V and J are TRBV6-6 and TRBJ2-7; 9 nucleotides align to TRBD1. The CDR3 consists of 15 residues. With V trimmed by 4 bases and J by 0 bases, 4 bases remained unmatched. Germline CDR1 MNHNY, CDR2 SVGAGI (reference sequence). CDR3 sequence (DNA): TGTGCCAGCAGTTTCGGACAGGGGAACTCCTACGAGCAGTACTTC. It codes for CASSFGQGNSYEQYF.

The chain has TRBV7-9 and TRBJ2-7, with D maybe TRBD1 (6 bases). Germline-derived CDR1 and CDR2 are SEHNR and FQNEAQ (reference sequence). This CDR3 has 16 residues. Trimming took off 5 bases at V and 4 bases at J, with 21 bases between the two ends. The CDR3 coding sequence is TGTGCCAGCAGCAATTTTCCAGGGGCTGTCGAGTACGAGCAGTACTTC. The encoded protein is CASSNFPGAVEYEQYF.

CDR3 coding DNA: TGTGCCAGCAGCTTCCATGAGGGCTATGGCTACACCTTC. Translated, it gives CASSFHEGYGYTF. The rearrangement uses TRBV5-4 and TRBJ1-2; no definite D call. The CDR3 has 13 amino acids. Trimming removed 2 bases at V and 4 bases at J, with 9 bases between. Germline lookup yields CDR1 SGHNT and CDR2 YYREEE (reference sequence).

This clone has ten or more counts. The V gene is TRBV7-8, the J gene TRBJ2-7, with 7 bases that match TRBD1. This CDR3 is built from 14 residues. The junction had 8 bases not matched to a gene; V was cut back by 6 bases and J by 3 bases. The germline V gene encodes CDR1 SGHVS and CDR2 FQNEAQ. The CDR3 nucleotides are TGTGCCAGCAGGCAGAGGGGGCGCGACTACGAGCAGTACTTC. Amino acids: CASRQRGRDYEQYF.